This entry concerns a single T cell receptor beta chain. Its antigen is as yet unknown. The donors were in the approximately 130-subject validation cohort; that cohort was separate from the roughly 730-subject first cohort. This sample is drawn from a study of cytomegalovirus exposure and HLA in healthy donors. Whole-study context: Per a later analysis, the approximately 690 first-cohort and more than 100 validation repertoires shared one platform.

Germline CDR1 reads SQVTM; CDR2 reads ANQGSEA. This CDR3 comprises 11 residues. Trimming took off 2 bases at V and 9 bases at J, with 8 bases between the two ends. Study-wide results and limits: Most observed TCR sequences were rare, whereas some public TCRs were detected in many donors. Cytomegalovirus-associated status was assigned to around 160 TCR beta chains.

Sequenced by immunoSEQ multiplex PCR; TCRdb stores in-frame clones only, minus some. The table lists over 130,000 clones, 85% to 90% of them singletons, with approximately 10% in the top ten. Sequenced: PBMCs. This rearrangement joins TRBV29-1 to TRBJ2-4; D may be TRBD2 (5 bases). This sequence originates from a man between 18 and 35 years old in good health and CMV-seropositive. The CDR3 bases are TGCAGCGTTGAATCCCGGGGCATTCAGTACTTC. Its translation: CSVESRGIQYF.